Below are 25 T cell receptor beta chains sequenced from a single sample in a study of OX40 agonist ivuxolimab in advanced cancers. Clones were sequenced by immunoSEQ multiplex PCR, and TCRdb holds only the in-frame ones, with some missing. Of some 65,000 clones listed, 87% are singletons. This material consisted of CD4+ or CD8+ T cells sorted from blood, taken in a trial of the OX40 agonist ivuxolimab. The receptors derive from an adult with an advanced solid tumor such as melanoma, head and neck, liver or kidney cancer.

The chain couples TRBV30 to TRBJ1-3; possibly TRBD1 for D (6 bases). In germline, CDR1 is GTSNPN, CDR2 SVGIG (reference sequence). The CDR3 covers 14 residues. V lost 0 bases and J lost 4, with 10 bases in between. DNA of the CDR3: TGTGCCTGGAGTGTAGGGGGAGAGGGAAACACCATATATTTT. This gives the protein CAWSVGGEGNTIYF. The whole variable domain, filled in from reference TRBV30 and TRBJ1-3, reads SQTIHQWPATLVQPVGSPLSLECTVEGTSNPNLYWYRQAAGRGLQLLFYSVGIGQISSEVPQNLSASRPQDRQFILSSKKLLLSDSGFYLCAWSVGGEGNTIYFGEGSWLTVV.

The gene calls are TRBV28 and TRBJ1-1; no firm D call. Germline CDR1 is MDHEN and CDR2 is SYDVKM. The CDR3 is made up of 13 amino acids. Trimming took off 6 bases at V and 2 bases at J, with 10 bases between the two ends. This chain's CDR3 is CASRTQPNTEAFF. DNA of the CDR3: TGTGCCAGCAGGACCCAGCCTAACACTGAAGCTTTCTTT.

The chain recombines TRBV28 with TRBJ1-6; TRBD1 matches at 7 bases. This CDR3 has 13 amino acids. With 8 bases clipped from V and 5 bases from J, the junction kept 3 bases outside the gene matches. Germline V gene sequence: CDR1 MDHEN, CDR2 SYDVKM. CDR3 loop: CASEDRNNSPLHF. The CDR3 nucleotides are TGTGCCAGCGAGGACAGGAATAATTCACCCCTCCACTTT.

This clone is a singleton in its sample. The CDR3 nucleotides are TGTGCCAGCAGCTTAGTGGAGCGTCAGAGAGATACGCAGTATTTT. It translates to CASSLVERQRDTQYF. V gene TRBV7-9 combines with J gene TRBJ2-3; D uncertain. Trimming removed 1 base at V and 5 bases at J, with 13 bases between. The CDR3 contains 15 residues. Germline V gives CDR1 SEHNR, CDR2 FQNEAQ (reference sequence).

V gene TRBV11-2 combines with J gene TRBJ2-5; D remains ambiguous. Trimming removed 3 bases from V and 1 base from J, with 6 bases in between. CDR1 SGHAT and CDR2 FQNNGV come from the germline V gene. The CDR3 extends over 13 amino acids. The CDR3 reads CASSFTPQETQYF. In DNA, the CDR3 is TGTGCCAGCAGCTTCACTCCCCAAGAGACCCAGTACTTC.

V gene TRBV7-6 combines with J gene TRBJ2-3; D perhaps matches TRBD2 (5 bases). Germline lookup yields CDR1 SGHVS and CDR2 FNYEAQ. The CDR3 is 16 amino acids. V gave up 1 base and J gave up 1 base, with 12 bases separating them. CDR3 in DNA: TGTGCCAGCAGCTTAGTCTCGGGGTTGGGCACAGATACGCAGTATTTT. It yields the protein CASSLVSGLGTDTQYF.

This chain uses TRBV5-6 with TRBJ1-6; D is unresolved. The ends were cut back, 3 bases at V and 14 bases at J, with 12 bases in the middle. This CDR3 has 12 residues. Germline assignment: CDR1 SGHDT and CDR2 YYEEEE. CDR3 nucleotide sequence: TGTGCCAGCAGCTCCTATGGTGCCACCCTCCACTTT. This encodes CASSSYGATLHF.

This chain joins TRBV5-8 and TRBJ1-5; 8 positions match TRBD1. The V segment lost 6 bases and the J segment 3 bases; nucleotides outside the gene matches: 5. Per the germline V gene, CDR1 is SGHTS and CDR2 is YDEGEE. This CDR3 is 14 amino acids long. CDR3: CASNRGEYNQPQHF. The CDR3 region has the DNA TGTGCCAGCAACAGGGGGGAGTACAATCAGCCCCAGCATTTT.

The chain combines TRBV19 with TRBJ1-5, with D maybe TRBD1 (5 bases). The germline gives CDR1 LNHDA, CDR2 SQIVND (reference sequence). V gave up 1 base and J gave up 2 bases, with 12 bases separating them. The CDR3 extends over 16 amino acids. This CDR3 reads CASSIGLGRGNQPQHF. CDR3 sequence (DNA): TGTGCCAGTAGTATAGGGCTCGGCAGGGGCAATCAGCCCCAGCATTTT.

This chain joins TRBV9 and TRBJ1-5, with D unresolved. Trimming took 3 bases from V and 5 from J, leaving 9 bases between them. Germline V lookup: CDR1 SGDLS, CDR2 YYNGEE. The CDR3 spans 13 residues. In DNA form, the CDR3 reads TGTGCCAGCAGCGCGTCGGGCTATCAGCCCCAGCATTTT. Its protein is CASSASGYQPQHF. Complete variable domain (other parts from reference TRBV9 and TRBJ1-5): DSGVTQTPKHLITATGQRVTLRCSPRSGDLSVYWYQQSLDQGLQFLIQYYNGEERAKGNILERFSAQQFPDLHSELNLSSLELGDSALYFCASSASGYQPQHFGDGTRLSIL.

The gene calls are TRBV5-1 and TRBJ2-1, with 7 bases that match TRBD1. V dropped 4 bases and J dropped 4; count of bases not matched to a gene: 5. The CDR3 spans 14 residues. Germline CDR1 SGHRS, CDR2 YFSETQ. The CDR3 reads CASSPGQSYNEQFF. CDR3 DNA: TGCGCCAGCAGCCCGGGACAGTCATACAATGAGCAGTTCTTC.

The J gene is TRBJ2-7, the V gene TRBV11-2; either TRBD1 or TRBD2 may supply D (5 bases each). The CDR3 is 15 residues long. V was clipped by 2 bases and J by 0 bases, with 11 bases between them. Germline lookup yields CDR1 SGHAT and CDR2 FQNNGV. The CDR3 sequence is CASSLRPGSSYEQYF. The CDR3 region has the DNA TGTGCCAGCAGCTTACGTCCAGGGAGCTCCTACGAGCAGTACTTC.

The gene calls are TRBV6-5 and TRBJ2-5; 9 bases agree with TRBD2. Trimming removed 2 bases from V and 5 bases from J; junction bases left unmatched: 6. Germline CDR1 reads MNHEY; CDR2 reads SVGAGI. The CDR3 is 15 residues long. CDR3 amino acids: CASSYGTSRVETQYF. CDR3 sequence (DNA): TGTGCCAGCAGTTACGGGACTAGCAGGGTTGAGACCCAGTACTTC.

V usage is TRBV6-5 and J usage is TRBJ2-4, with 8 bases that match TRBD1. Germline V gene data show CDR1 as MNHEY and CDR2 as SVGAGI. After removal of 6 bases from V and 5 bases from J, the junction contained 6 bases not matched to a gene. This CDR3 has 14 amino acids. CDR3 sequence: CASRTDRGENIQYF. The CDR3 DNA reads TGTGCCAGCAGGACAGACAGGGGAGAAAACATTCAGTACTTC.

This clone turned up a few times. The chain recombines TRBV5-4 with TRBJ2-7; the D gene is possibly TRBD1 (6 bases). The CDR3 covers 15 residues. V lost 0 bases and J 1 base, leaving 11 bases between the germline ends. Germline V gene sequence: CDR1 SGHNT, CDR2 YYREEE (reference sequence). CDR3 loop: CASSLGAGVSYEQYF. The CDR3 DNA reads TGTGCCAGCAGCTTGGGTGCAGGGGTATCCTACGAGCAGTACTTC. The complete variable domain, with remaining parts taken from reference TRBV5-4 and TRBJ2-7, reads ETGVTQSPTHLIKTRGQQVTLRCSSQSGHNTVSWYQQALGQGPQFIFQYYREEENGRGNFPPRFSGLQFPNYSSELNVNALELDDSALYLCASSLGAGVSYEQYFGPGTRLTVT.

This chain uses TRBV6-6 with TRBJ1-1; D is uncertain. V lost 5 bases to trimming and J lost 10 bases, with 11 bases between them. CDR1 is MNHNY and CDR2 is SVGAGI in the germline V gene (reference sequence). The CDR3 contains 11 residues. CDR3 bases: TGTGCCAGCAGTAATAGGGCAGTAGCTTTCTTT. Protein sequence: CASSNRAVAFF.

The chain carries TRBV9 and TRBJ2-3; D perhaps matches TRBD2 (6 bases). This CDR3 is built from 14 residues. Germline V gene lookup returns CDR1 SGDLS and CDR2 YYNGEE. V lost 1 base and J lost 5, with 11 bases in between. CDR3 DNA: TGTGCCAGCAGCGTATCGGGAGTGGAAGATACGCAGTATTTT. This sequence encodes CASSVSGVEDTQYF.

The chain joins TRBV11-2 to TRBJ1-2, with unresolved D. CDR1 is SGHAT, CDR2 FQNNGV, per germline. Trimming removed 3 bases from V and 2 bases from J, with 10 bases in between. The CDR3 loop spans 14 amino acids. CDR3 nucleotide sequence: TGTGCCAGCAGCTTTGCCCACGGAAACTATGGCTACACCTTC. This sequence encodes CASSFAHGNYGYTF.

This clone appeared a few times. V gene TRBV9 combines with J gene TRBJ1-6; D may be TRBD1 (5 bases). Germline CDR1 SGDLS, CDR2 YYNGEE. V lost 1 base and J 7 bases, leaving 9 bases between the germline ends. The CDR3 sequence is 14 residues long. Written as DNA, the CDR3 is TGTGCCAGCAGCGTAAGAAGGGGCAATTCACCCCTCCACTTT. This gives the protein CASSVRRGNSPLHF.

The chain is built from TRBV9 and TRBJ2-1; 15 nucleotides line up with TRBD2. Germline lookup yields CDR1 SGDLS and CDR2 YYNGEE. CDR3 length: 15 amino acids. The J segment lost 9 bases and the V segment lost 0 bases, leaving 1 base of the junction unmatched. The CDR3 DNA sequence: TGTGCCAGCAGCGTAGGGACTAGCGGGGGGGGTGAGCAGTTCTTC. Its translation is CASSVGTSGGGEQFF.

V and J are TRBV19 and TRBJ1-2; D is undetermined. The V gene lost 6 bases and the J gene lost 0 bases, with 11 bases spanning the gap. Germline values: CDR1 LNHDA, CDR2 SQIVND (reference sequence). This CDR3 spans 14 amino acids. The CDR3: CASRERRTNYGYTF. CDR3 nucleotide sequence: TGTGCCAGTAGAGAACGACGCACTAACTATGGCTACACCTTC.

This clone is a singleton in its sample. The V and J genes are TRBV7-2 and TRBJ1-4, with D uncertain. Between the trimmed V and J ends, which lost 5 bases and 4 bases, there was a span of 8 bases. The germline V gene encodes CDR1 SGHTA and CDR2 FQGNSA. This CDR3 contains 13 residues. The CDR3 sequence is CASSVGHNEKLFF. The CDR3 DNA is TGTGCCAGCAGCGTCGGGCATAATGAAAAACTGTTTTTT.

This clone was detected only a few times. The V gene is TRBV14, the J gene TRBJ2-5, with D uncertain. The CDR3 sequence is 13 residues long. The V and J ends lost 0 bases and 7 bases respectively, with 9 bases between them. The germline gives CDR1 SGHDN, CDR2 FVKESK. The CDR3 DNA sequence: TGTGCCAGCAGCCAAGATAGCTTCGGGACCCAGTACTTC. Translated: CASSQDSFGTQYF.

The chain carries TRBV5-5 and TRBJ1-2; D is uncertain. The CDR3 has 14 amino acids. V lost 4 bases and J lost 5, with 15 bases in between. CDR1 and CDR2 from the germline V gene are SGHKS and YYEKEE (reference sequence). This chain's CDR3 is CASSPRPGVYGYTF. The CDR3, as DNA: TGTGCCAGCAGCCCGCGGCCCGGGGTGTATGGCTACACCTTC.

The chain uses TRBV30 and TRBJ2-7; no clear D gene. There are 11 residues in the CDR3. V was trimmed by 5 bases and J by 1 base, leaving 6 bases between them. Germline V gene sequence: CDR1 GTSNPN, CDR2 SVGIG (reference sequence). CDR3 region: CAWARSYEQYF. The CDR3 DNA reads TGTGCCTGGGCCCGGTCCTACGAGCAGTACTTC.